This T cell receptor beta chain was sequenced during a study of T cells in tuberculosis. Study results and limitations: Some low-affinity tetramer-binding T cells may be absent from this sample.

This clone was recorded a few times. Some clones are missing from TCRdb's copy, which holds only in-frame ones; the method was immunoSEQ multiplex PCR. The sample gives approximately 60,000 clones, 80% to 85% of which show up once; 13% is in the top ten. Sorting used thawed, overnight-rested PBMC stained with anti-CD3, a viability dye and GMM-loaded CD1B tetramer. C32 glucose monomycolate from Rhodococcus equi was loaded onto the CD1B tetramers. Germline V gene sequence: CDR1 MGHRA, CDR2 YSYEKL. This CDR3 contains 14 residues. V dropped 1 base and J dropped 6 bases, with 13 bases sitting between them.

This receptor was obtained from an adult woman with latent tuberculosis. The J gene is TRBJ2-7, the V gene TRBV4-1; D is perhaps TRBD1 (6 bases). Sequenced input: CD1b-GMM tetramer-negative cells sorted from PBMCs. CDR3 loop: CASSQVGEGGEQYF. The DNA of the CDR3 is TGCGCCAGCAGCCAAGTGGGGGAAGGGGGCGAGCAGTACTTC.